Following are 4 T cell receptor beta chains from one sample sequenced in a study of T cell repertoires in cytomegalovirus infection. The antigens these receptors bind are not known. TCRdb recomputed calls from the reads with MiXCR, one row per CDR3 protein. This table has some 900,000 distinct CDR3 sequences, about 31% appearing once. Specimen: cultured CD8+ T cells from PBMCs, collected from culture after CMV antigen stimulation. The receptors come from a human donor in good health (CMV status not recorded). Some clones in this sample may be carry-over from other donors' samples.

This clonotype has a handful of counts. The genes are TRBV5-1 and TRBJ2-3, with TRBD1 matching 9 bases. Losses at the gene ends were 3 bases for V and 2 bases for J; bases not matched to a gene: 7. Germline-derived CDR1 and CDR2 are SGHRS and YFSETQ. The CDR3 loop spans 16 amino acids. Here the CDR3 reads CASSSYTGGVTDTQYF. The DNA of the CDR3 is TGCGCCAGCAGCTCATACACAGGGGGCGTCACAGATACGCAGTATTTT.

This clonotype turned up a few times. J is TRBJ2-1 and V is TRBV12-3 or TRBV12-4; D gene ambiguous. V lost 6 bases, J lost 8 bases, and 14 bases lay in between. The CDR3 is made up of 13 amino acids. In nucleotides, the CDR3 is TGTGCCAGCAGCGACCCTGGACGCCATGAGCAGTTCTTC. This codes for CASSDPGRHEQFF.

This chain joins TRBV20-1 and TRBJ1-6; TRBD1 aligns across 8 bases. Trimming at V came to 1 base and at J to 9 bases, leaving 11 bases not matched to a gene. CDR3 length: 16 amino acids. In germline, CDR1 is DFQATT, CDR2 SNEGSKA (reference sequence). Here the CDR3 reads CSARGDSTGEGSPLHF. The CDR3 DNA is TGCAGTGCTAGAGGAGACTCGACAGGGGAAGGTTCACCCCTCCACTTT.

This clonotype was counted only a few times. This chain joins TRBV7-6 and TRBJ2-3; tentatively, D is TRBD2 (5 bases). CDR3 length: 14 residues. Germline V gene data show CDR1 as SGHVS and CDR2 as FNYEAQ. V shed 3 bases and J shed 4 bases, with 11 bases lying between them. The CDR3 DNA reads as TGTGCCAGCAGCTTTTTTGGACTTGCAGATACGCAGTATTTT. Residues: CASSFFGLADTQYF.